Listed here are 8 T cell receptor beta chains from one sample, sequenced in a study of T cells after yellow fever vaccination (dated by TCRdb to between 2019 and 2020). Receptors were amplified or captured by 5' RACE. Data came from an Illumina HiSeq 2500. The public reads were run again by TCRdb, first through fastp at Q25 and then through MiXCR, and only productive beta chains were kept. Rows are combined by CDR3 protein, so each entry shows the most common genes and DNA. In this sample the table shows a few hundred thousand distinct CDR3 sequences, about 7% of which occur a single time. The ten largest clones represent more than 0.8% of the sample. In the paper's terms, the treatment or condition label means: live attenuated yellow fever vaccine strain. This specimen consisted of CD4+ T cells sorted from PBMCs, obtained 15 days after the yellow fever booster vaccination. These receptors all come from a man aged 25 to 40 who received the YFV17D yellow fever vaccine.

This clonotype was seen a few times. The genes are TRBV20-1 and TRBJ2-7, with 7 bases lining up with TRBD2. V trimming: 2 bases; J trimming: 3 bases; junction bases outside the gene matches: 4. The CDR3 covers 13 residues. The germline gives CDR1 DFQATT, CDR2 SNEGSKA (reference sequence). CDR3 coding DNA: TGCAGTGCTAGACATGGACTAGTCTACGAGCAGTACTTC. This encodes CSARHGLVYEQYF.

This clonotype showed up just a few times. The chain employs TRBV28 and TRBJ2-3; 10 nucleotides match TRBD2. The CDR3 consists of 17 residues. CDR1 and CDR2 (germline): MDHEN, SYDVKM. The junction had 8 bases not matched to a gene; V was cut back by 5 bases and J by 0 bases. CDR3 amino acids: CASSILAGFSSTDTQYF. CDR3 coding DNA: TGTGCCAGCAGTATACTAGCGGGGTTTTCTAGCACAGATACGCAGTATTTT.

This clonotype turned up a few times. This chain links TRBV6-1 with TRBJ2-7, with TRBD1 as a possible D gene (5 bases). Per germline, CDR1 MNHNS and CDR2 SASEGT. CDR3 length equals 16 residues. Trimming removed 6 bases at V and 5 bases at J, with 23 bases between. The DNA of the CDR3 is TGTGCCAGCAGCCACGTTACGGTCTTTGGGGCCGACGAGCAGTACTTC. Translating it yields CASSHVTVFGADEQYF.

In this sample, this clonotype turned up a few times. The V and J genes are TRBV11-2 and TRBJ2-7; 9 bases are a match to TRBD2. The junction had 8 bases not matched to a gene; V was cut back by 5 bases and J by 3 bases. CDR1 is SGHAT, CDR2 FQNNGV, per germline. The CDR3 covers 15 residues. CDR3: CASSPQGLAYYEQYF. CDR3 in DNA: TGTGCCAGCAGCCCGCAGGGACTAGCTTACTACGAGCAGTACTTC.

This clonotype was counted a few times. The chain links TRBV5-4 to TRBJ2-7; maybe TRBD2 (5 bases). Germline assignment: CDR1 SGHNT and CDR2 YYREEE (reference sequence). There are 13 residues in the CDR3. V shed 2 bases and J shed 6 bases, with 12 bases lying between them. The CDR3 bases are TGTGCCAGCAGCTTACAAGCGGAGCCCGAGCAGTACTTC. Translating gives CASSLQAEPEQYF.

This clonotype was detected ten times or more. V gene TRBV7-9 combines with J gene TRBJ1-5, with 7 bases aligning to TRBD1. Germline values: CDR1 SEHNR, CDR2 FQNEAQ (reference sequence). The ends lost 5 bases at V and 3 bases at J; junction bases unmatched: 4. CDR3 length: 14 residues. As DNA, the CDR3 is TGTGCCAGCAGCCGACAGGGCCTCAATCAGCCCCAGCATTTT. As protein: CASSRQGLNQPQHF.

This chain connects TRBV12-3 or TRBV12-4 to TRBJ2-1, with D perhaps matching TRBD1 (7 bases). Trimming shortened V by 8 bases and J by 9 bases, and 11 bases separated the two germline ends. The CDR3 has 11 residues. The CDR3 region is CASGGGIEQFF. In DNA, the CDR3 is TGTGCCAGCGGAGGGGGCATTGAGCAGTTCTTC.

In regard to this clonotype: A read error may be the cause here, since a much bigger clone is one base away. V and J are TRBV15 and TRBJ2-5, with D possibly being TRBD2 (5 bases). The germline CDR1 and CDR2 sequences are LNHNV and YYDKDF (reference sequence). The CDR3 totals 16 residues. This CDR3 is CVTSNLNRAGGETQYF. The CDR3 coding sequence is TGTGTCACCAGCAACCTAAATCGGGCCGGCGGGGAGACCCAGTACTTC.